Below are 7 T cell receptor beta chains sequenced from a single sample in a study of post-analysis software for immune sequencing data. Overall study findings and caveats: Patients carried roughly 5 TRBV segments more frequently than controls did, and TRBV5-6, TRBV5-1 and TRBV20-1 were among them.

Antigens of these TCRs are unknown. TCR beta cDNA libraries included unique molecular identifiers. TCRdb re-called the PCR reads with MiXCR, one entry per CDR3 protein. The sample has 450,000 to 650,000 distinct CDR3 sequences, 44% seen once. Sequenced: blood. The receptor source for this set is a girl aged 5-17 years with multiple sclerosis.

This chain uses TRBV7-9 with TRBJ2-5; no definite D call. There are 19 residues in the CDR3. Germline V gene lookup returns CDR1 SEHNR and CDR2 FQNEAQ (reference sequence). V lost 6 bases, J lost 1 base, and 27 bases lay in between. The CDR3 DNA sequence: TGTGCCAGCAGTCCCCCCCTCATCCTCGACCGGGCGTCCCAAGAGACCCAGTACTTC. Translation: CASSPPLILDRASQETQYF.

The rearrangement joins TRBV20-1 to TRBJ2-3; 7 nucleotides line up with TRBD2. There are 12 residues in the CDR3. V lost 5 bases, J lost 6 bases, and 5 bases stayed unmatched. Germline V gives CDR1 DFQATT, CDR2 SNEGSKA (reference sequence). DNA for the CDR3: TGCAGTGCTCGCGGGGGATGGGATACGCAGTATTTT. Protein product: CSARGGWDTQYF.

This clonotype was counted between two and nine times. Mismatch with germline at one junction end may stem from a read error. The chain couples TRBV12-3 or TRBV12-4 to TRBJ2-5, with TRBD2 identical over 10 bases. The DNA end lines up better with TRBJ2-7; the J call may be wrong. The CDR3 runs 15 residues. CDR3 region: CTSSFLPSGSYEQYF. In DNA, the CDR3 is TGTACCAGCAGCTTTCTTCCTAGCGGGAGTTACGAGCAGTACTTC.

This chain connects TRBV10-3 to TRBJ2-2; a weak D match, TRBD2 (5 bases). V lost 7 bases and J lost 5, with 11 bases in between. The CDR3 length is 13 residues. Germline CDR1 ENHRY, CDR2 SYGVKD. The CDR3 coding sequence is TGTGCCATCACCATCAGAGGGACCGGGGAGCTGTTTTTT. This gives the protein CAITIRGTGELFF.

The V gene is TRBV7-9, the J gene TRBJ2-5; D is possibly TRBD2 (6 bases). The CDR3 runs to 15 residues. Germline CDR1 is SEHNR and CDR2 is FQNEAQ (reference sequence). V was clipped by 1 base and J by 11 bases, with 20 bases between them. The CDR3 sequence: CASSLVILAKNEQYF. In DNA, the CDR3 is TGTGCCAGCAGCTTAGTAATCCTAGCGAAAAATGAGCAGTACTTC.

The rearrangement joins TRBV20-1 to TRBJ2-3; TRBD1 matches at 9 bases. Germline trimming cut 6 bases from V and 3 bases from J; bases unmatched to any gene: 7. This CDR3 comprises 14 residues. CDR1 is DFQATT and CDR2 is SNEGSKA in the germline V gene (reference sequence). The CDR3 coding sequence is TGCAGTGCCATCGACAGGGGGTGGACAGATACGCAGTATTTT. Translating gives CSAIDRGWTDTQYF.

The chain is built from TRBV12-3 or TRBV12-4 and TRBJ1-2, with D unresolved. CDR3 size: 13 residues. V was shortened by 6 bases and J by 8 bases, with 16 bases between the two germline ends. CDR3 nucleotide sequence: TGTGCCAGCAGCCCCGACGGACTATACGGCTACACCTTC. This encodes CASSPDGLYGYTF.